The source of this T cell receptor beta chain is a study of regulatory T cells in long-lasting Graves disease. Study background: Graves' patients (newly diagnosed) had been on antithyroid drugs under 3 months.

This clonotype was counted at least ten times. Time point described: newly diagnosed GD, antithyroid drugs for less than 3 months. Isolated PBMC RNA provided the starting material for the TCR library. CDR3-region Arm-PCR and iRepertoire HTBI primers produced the TCR beta libraries. TCRdb analysed the multiplex PCR reads with MiXCR anew, one entry per CDR3 protein. Found here are a few hundred thousand distinct CDR3 sequences, roughly 10% of them singletons; the top ten hold under 20%. Trimming shortened V by 5 bases and J by 8 bases, and 13 bases separated the two germline ends. Germline CDR1 is SGHTA and CDR2 is FQGTGA. The CDR3 runs to 13 residues. The same data also went into a second study, on T cells in Graves' hyperthyroidism and ophthalmopathy. That work adds: Blood held most thyroid clonotypes expanded above 0.001 frequency.

The V and J genes are TRBV7-3 and TRBJ2-1; possibly TRBD2 for D (7 bases). The clonotype originates from a woman younger than 35 with Graves disease. The source was peripheral blood mononuclear cells (PBMCs), collected at new diagnosis, from a patient treated with antithyroid drugs. The CDR3 coding sequence is TGTGCCAGCAGCGGGGGGGCGGTGGATGAGCAGTTCTTC. Encoded protein: CASSGGAVDEQFF.